Presented here are 2 T cell receptor beta chains from one specimen sequenced in a study of blood T cell repertoires in COVID-19. The data were produced by immunoSEQ multiplex PCR, yet TCRdb's version contains in-frame clones alone and is incomplete. The sample shows about 240,000 clones, approximately 82% of them seen only once. Material: peripheral blood. The receptors originated from a young woman with acute or convalescent COVID-19.

This clone was recorded a few times. The chain carries TRBV6-4 and TRBJ2-4; 9 bases are a match to TRBD1. Germline-derived CDR1 and CDR2 are MRHNA and SNTAGT. Trimming cost V 4 bases and J 5 bases; bases outside gene matches: 6. The CDR3 runs to 15 residues. The CDR3 nucleotides read TGTGCCAGCAGTGCCCCGGACAGGGGCGAAAACATTCAGTACTTC. It codes for CASSAPDRGENIQYF.

This clone has just a few counts. The rearrangement links TRBV5-1 to TRBJ2-2; TRBD2 might be the D (6 bases). Germline CDR1 SGHRS, CDR2 YFSETQ. V lost 4 bases and J lost 7, with 14 bases in between. The CDR3 length is 14 residues. The CDR3 DNA is TGCGCCAGCAGCGGACGACTAGGAGACGGGGAGCTGTTTTTT. It codes for CASSGRLGDGELFF. Combining the CDR3 with reference TRBV5-1 and TRBJ2-2 gives the whole variable domain KAGVTQTPRYLIKTRGQQVTLSCSPISGHRSVSWYQQTPGQGLQFLFEYFSETQRNKGNFPGRFSGRQFSNSRSEMNVSTLELGDSALYLCASSGRLGDGELFFGEGSRLTVL.